These T cell receptor beta chains were read from a single sample in a study of T-cell reconstitution after alpha-beta-depleted transplantation in children. TCRdb re-derived calls from the PCR reads in MiXCR, one entry per CDR3 protein. In the table there are 540,000 or so distinct CDR3 sequences, roughly 23% of which are singletons. The material sequenced was PBMCs, mostly from graft donor cells, taken 360 days after TCRalphabeta/CD19-depleted stem cell transplant. These receptors were obtained from a boy less than two years old who had a stem cell transplant for acute myeloid leukemia, so the T cells may come from the graft donor. Both conserved end residues are part of each CDR3. A D gene is named only where the DNA matches it firmly. The listing skips clone size in some rows; elsewhere it reads once, few, many or a size class.

V	size	J	D	DNA	CDR3
TRBV20-1	many	TRBJ1-4	-	TGCAGTTCCTACGGGGGGGCAACTAATGAAAAACTGTTTTTT	CSSYGGATNEKLFF
TRBV4-2	-	TRBJ2-1	-	TGTGCCAGCAGCCCCGGGCCAGGGCGTTACAATGAGCAGTTCTTC	CASSPGPGRYNEQFF
TRBV20-1	once	TRBJ2-7	-	TGCAGTGCTAGACCCCGGACGGGCTACAGCTCCTACGAGCAGTACTTC	CSARPRTGYSSYEQYF
TRBV4-3	many	TRBJ2-1	TRBD2	TGCGCCAGCAGCCTCCTACACGATGGGAGCGGGGGGGCCGATGAGCAGTTCTTC	CASSLLHDGSGGADEQFF
TRBV29-1	many	TRBJ1-4	-	TGCAGCGTGGTTATAGGTGAAAAACTGTTTTTT	CSVVIGEKLFF
TRBV5-1	once	TRBJ1-4	-	TGCGCCAGCAGCTTGGACAGCCCGAATGAAAAACTGTTTTTT	CASSLDSPNEKLFF
TRBV20-1	-	TRBJ1-2	TRBD1	TGCAGTGCTAGAGATCAGGACAGGGACTATGGCTACACCTTC	CSARDQDRDYGYTF
TRBV27	few	TRBJ1-2	-	TGTGCCAGCAGTTATCACAGGGAGGACGGCTATGGCTACACCTTC	CASSYHREDGYGYTF
TRBV29-1	-	TRBJ2-3	-	TGCAGCGTTGTGGGCAGACTCGCCGATACGCAGTATTTT	CSVVGRLADTQYF
TRBV5-1	-	TRBJ2-1	-	TGCGCCAGCAGCCACCCCCACAATGAGCAGTTCTTC	CASSHPHNEQFF
TRBV21-1	-	TRBJ1-4	-	TGTGCCAGCAGCAAATTTCATGAAAAACTGTTTTTT	CASSKFHEKLFF
TRBV27	-	TRBJ2-2	-	TGTGCCAGCAAGGAACAGGTCTCAACCACCGGGGAGCTGTTTTTT	CASKEQVSTTGELFF
TRBV29-1	few	TRBJ2-5	TRBD2	TGCAGCGTTGCAGCGGGGGGCTTCCAAGAGACCCAGTACTTC	CSVAAGGFQETQYF
TRBV24-1	-	TRBJ2-6	TRBD1	TGTGCCACCAGTGTTGCCCGGGACAGGTTCAGCTCTGGGGCCAACGTCCTGACTTTC	CATSVARDRFSSGANVLTF
TRBV5-6	many	TRBJ1-5	-	TGTGCCAGCAGCTTGGTGGGCAATCAGCCCCAGCATTTT	CASSLVGNQPQHF
TRBV6-1	-	TRBJ2-1	-	TGTGCCAGCAGTCTCGGGCTCTCCTACAATGAGCAGTTCTTC	CASSLGLSYNEQFF
TRBV29-1	-	TRBJ2-6	-	TGCAGCGTTCGCCAAGGGTCTGGGGCCAACGTCCTGACTTTC	CSVRQGSGANVLTF
TRBV20-1	many	TRBJ2-4	-	TGCAGTGCCCCCCGGTGGGGAGAAAACATTCAGTACTTC	CSAPRWGENIQYF
TRBV20-1	few	TRBJ1-1	-	TGCAGTGGCCCCCAGTTGAACACTGAAGCTTTCTTT	CSGPQLNTEAFF
TRBV4-3	many	TRBJ1-5	-	TGCGCCAGCAGCCAAGAAATTGGGGGCTTTGATCAGCCCCAGCATTTT	CASSQEIGGFDQPQHF
TRBV29-1	few	TRBJ1-4	-	TGCAGCGCAGGACAGTCAACTAATGAAAAACTGTTTTTT	CSAGQSTNEKLFF
TRBV25-1	-	TRBJ2-5	-	TGTGCCAGCAGTGCGAGCCGGACGGGGGAGACCCAGTACTTC	CASSASRTGETQYF
TRBV6-5	many	TRBJ2-7	-	TGTGCCAGCAGTTACTCGCCAGCCTACGAGCAGTACTTC	CASSYSPAYEQYF
TRBV10-3	-	TRBJ1-4	-	TGTGCCATCAGTGACCCTCCCCTTCATTTGGCAACTAATGAAAAACTGTTTTTT	CAISDPPLHLATNEKLFF
TRBV20-1	-	TRBJ1-6	-	TGCAGTGCCTCTCTCCCGGGACGGACGAATTCACCCCTCCACTTT	CSASLPGRTNSPLHF
TRBV23-1	-	TRBJ1-4	-	-	CASSQLPRDRGTKNCFF
TRBV20-1	few	TRBJ1-4	-	TGCAGTGCTAGAGATCTGAGACAGAATAATGAAAAACTGTTTTTT	CSARDLRQNNEKLFF
TRBV27	-	TRBJ2-6	-	TGTGCCAGCAGTCAAGACAGAGCCTCTGGGGCCAACGTCCTGACTTTC	CASSQDRASGANVLTF
TRBV12-3/TRBV12-4	-	TRBJ2-2	TRBD1	TGTGCCAGCAGTCCTCCGACAGGGCGTACCGGGGAGCTGTTTTTT	CASSPPTGRTGELFF
TRBV7-4	many	TRBJ2-5	-	TGTGCCAGCAGCGGAAGGATACAGGGAGGAGAGACCCAGTACTTC	CASSGRIQGGETQYF
TRBV15	-	TRBJ1-2	-	TGTGCCACCAGCAGAGTAGCGGGGAGTATGGGCTACACCTTC	CATSRVAGSMGYTF
TRBV12-3/TRBV12-4	few	TRBJ2-2	TRBD1	TGTGCCAGCAGTCGGACAGGGGGATTGAACACCGGGGAGCTGTTTTTT	CASSRTGGLNTGELFF
TRBV7-6	many	TRBJ1-2	-	TGTGCCAGCAGCTTAGGGACCCCTTCATTTGTCTTC	CASSLGTPSFVF